This TCR beta chain came from a study of T cell changes during pregnancy in multiple sclerosis. Germline V gene sequence: CDR1 MNHNY, CDR2 SVGAGI (reference sequence). CDR3 size: 15 residues. Trimming removed 7 bases from V and 4 bases from J; junction bases left unmatched: 11. Produced via immunoSEQ multiplex PCR; TCRdb's table is partial and in-frame only. The top ten clones hold 0.8% to 0.95% of a sample with tens of thousands of clones, more than 85% of them seen once. This sequence originates from a female donor with multiple sclerosis, enrolled in a pregnancy study. Specimen: peripheral blood, collected before pregnancy. The V and J genes are TRBV6-6 and TRBJ2-7; 9 positions agree with TRBD2. CDR3: CASKAKREAAYEQYF. The CDR3, as DNA: TGTGCCAGCAAGGCCAAGCGGGAGGCAGCTTACGAGCAGTACTTC.